What follows are 20 T cell receptor beta chains derived from one specimen sequenced in a study of cytotoxic CD8 clonotypes in ibrutinib-treated CLL. Profiling relied on immunoSEQ multiplex PCR, and the TCRdb table lists in-frame clones only, not all of them. The sample has around 10,000 clones, around three quarters seen once. Sequenced material: PBMCs, taken at disease progression, from a patient treated with ibrutinib. Receptors originate from a human donor with chronic lymphocytic leukemia.

This chain joins TRBV7-8 and TRBJ2-7; D uncertain. Germline V gene data show CDR1 as SGHVS and CDR2 as FQNEAQ. The CDR3 is 16 amino acids. The germline V and J ends were trimmed by 1 base and 3 bases, with 16 bases remaining between them. CDR3 loop: CASSLGQSVIGYEQYF. The CDR3 bases are TGTGCCAGCAGCTTAGGGCAAAGTGTTATCGGCTACGAGCAGTACTTC.

The J gene is TRBJ2-7, the V gene TRBV4-1; D remains ambiguous. V was pared by 4 bases and J by 2 bases, with 12 bases between. CDR1 is MGHRA and CDR2 is YSYEKL in the germline V gene. This CDR3 is built from 14 residues. The CDR3 is CASSLDTETYEQYF. As DNA, the CDR3 is TGCGCCAGCAGCCTCGACACTGAGACCTACGAGCAGTACTTC.

This rearrangement joins TRBV6-1 to TRBJ2-3, with TRBD2 matching over 11 bases. The germline CDR1 and CDR2 sequences are MNHNS and SASEGT. V shed 0 bases, J shed 2 bases, and the junction held 1 base outside the gene matches. The CDR3 covers 16 residues. CDR3 sequence reads: CASSEASGGATDTQYF. As DNA, the CDR3 is TGTGCCAGCAGTGAAGCTAGCGGGGGGGCCACAGATACGCAGTATTTT.

The V gene is TRBV7-9, the J gene TRBJ2-5; D call uncertain. The CDR3 covers 14 residues. Germline CDR1 and CDR2: SEHNR and FQNEAQ (reference sequence). The V end was cut by 2 bases, the J end by 10 bases, with 17 bases between. CDR3 in amino acids: CASSLRVEPKDQYF. DNA for the CDR3: TGTGCCAGCAGCTTACGAGTTGAGCCCAAGGACCAGTACTTC.

The chain has TRBV2 and TRBJ1-3, with D possibly TRBD1 on 5 matching bases. The germline V and J ends were trimmed by 4 bases and 2 bases, with 15 bases remaining between them. Germline CDR1 SNHLY, CDR2 FYNNEI. CDR3 size: 16 residues. Here the CDR3 reads CASSVPPGVAGNTIYF. Here the CDR3 DNA reads TGTGCCAGCAGTGTACCACCGGGGGTGGCTGGAAACACCATATATTTT. Together with reference TRBV2 and TRBJ1-3, the CDR3 gives the full variable domain: EPEVTQTPSHQVTQMGQEVILRCVPISNHLYFYWYRQILGQKVEFLVSFYNNEISEKSEIFDDQFSVERPDGSNFTLKIRSTKLEDSAMYFCASSVPPGVAGNTIYFGEGSWLTVV.

This clone was detected a few times. The genes are TRBV6-5 and TRBJ2-1; D might be TRBD1 (5 bases). Trimming took off 5 bases at V and 11 bases at J, with 10 bases between the two ends. In germline, CDR1 is MNHEY, CDR2 SVGAGI. The CDR3 totals 11 residues. The CDR3 loop is CASSRDRKQFF. The DNA of the CDR3 is TGTGCCAGCAGTCGAGACAGAAAGCAGTTCTTC.

CDR3 residues: CASTRTGGNTGELFF. CDR3 nucleotide sequence: TGTGCCAGTACCCGGACAGGGGGCAACACCGGGGAGCTGTTTTTT. This chain joins TRBV19 and TRBJ2-2, with 11 nucleotides matching TRBD1. CDR3 length: 15 amino acids. V dropped 7 bases and J dropped 2; count of bases not matched to a gene: 3. Germline CDR1 reads LNHDA; CDR2 reads SQIVND (reference sequence).

The gene calls are TRBV7-8 and TRBJ1-1, with D unclear. The V and J ends lost 5 bases and 1 base respectively, with 8 bases between them. CDR3 size: 13 residues. Germline CDR1 SGHVS, CDR2 FQNEAQ. The CDR3 spells CASSRGANTEAFF. CDR3 sequence (DNA): TGTGCCAGCAGCCGAGGTGCGAACACTGAAGCTTTCTTT.

The chain joins TRBV5-5 to TRBJ1-1; D call uncertain. The germline CDR1 and CDR2 sequences are SGHKS and YYEKEE (reference sequence). V dropped 0 bases and J dropped 0 bases, with 6 bases sitting between them. The CDR3 covers 14 residues. In DNA, the CDR3 is TGTGCCAGCAGCTTGGGACATTTGAACACTGAAGCTTTCTTT. Protein product: CASSLGHLNTEAFF.

With respect to this clone: Compared with germline, one end of the junction differs, possibly owing to a read error. The chain uses TRBV2 and TRBJ2-7; D ambiguous. The germline gives CDR1 SNHLY, CDR2 FYNNEI. The CDR3 is 11 residues long. CDR3 sequence: CASGNHPNKCF. CDR3 bases: TGTGCCAGCGGGAACCACCCGAATAAATGTTTC. Filled out from reference TRBV2 and TRBJ2-7, the complete variable domain reads EPEVTQTPSHQVTQMGQEVILRCVPISNHLYFYWYRQILGQKVEFLVSFYNNEISEKSEIFDDQFSVERPDGSNFTLKIRSTKLEDSAMYFCASGNHPNKCFGPGTRLTVT.

This clone rates as medium-sized. This chain links TRBV6-1 with TRBJ1-3, with D possibly matching TRBD1 (6 bases). Germline V gives CDR1 MNHNS, CDR2 SASEGT. CDR3 length: 14 residues. V lost 4 bases, J lost 0 bases, and 7 bases lay in between. CDR3 DNA: TGTGCCAGCAGTGCGGGGGCCTCTGGAAACACCATATATTTT. Its translation: CASSAGASGNTIYF.

The rearrangement uses TRBV7-6 and TRBJ2-2, with D perhaps matching TRBD1 (5 bases). The germline V and J ends were trimmed by 2 bases and 7 bases, with 5 bases remaining between them. In germline, CDR1 is SGHVS, CDR2 FNYEAQ. The CDR3 covers 12 residues. The CDR3 DNA sequence: TGTGCCAGCAGCTTAAGGGGCGGGGAGCTGTTTTTT. This codes for CASSLRGGELFF.

J is TRBJ1-3 and V is TRBV30; D is perhaps TRBD1 (5 bases). Looked up from germline, CDR1 is GTSNPN and CDR2 is SVGIG (reference sequence). The CDR3 sequence is 15 residues long. Trimming took off 4 bases at V and 4 bases at J, with 17 bases between the two ends. CDR3 DNA: TGTGCCTGGACCCCTCCAGGGACCTGGGGAAACACCATATATTTT. This translates into CAWTPPGTWGNTIYF.

The chain joins TRBV29-1 to TRBJ2-5; 8 bases agree with TRBD2. V trimming: 3 bases; J trimming: 8 bases; junction bases outside the gene matches: 11. The CDR3 covers 14 residues. In germline, CDR1 is SQVTM, CDR2 ANQGSEA. This CDR3 is CSVDIGLAEPTQYF. CDR3 DNA sequence: TGCAGCGTTGATATAGGACTAGCCGAGCCTACCCAGTACTTC. The whole variable domain, remainder taken from reference TRBV29-1 and TRBJ2-5, is SAVISQKPSRDICQRGTSLTIQCQVDSQVTMMFWYRQQPGQSLTLIATANQGSEATYESGFVIDKFPISRPNLTFSTLTVSNMSPEDSSIYLCSVDIGLAEPTQYFGPGTRLLVL.

The rearrangement uses TRBV6-1 and TRBJ1-4, with D tentatively TRBD1 (5 bases). V lost 7 bases, J lost 3 bases, and 12 bases lay in between. CDR1 is MNHNS and CDR2 is SASEGT in the germline V gene. The CDR3 runs to 14 residues. The CDR3 sequence: CASILGAANEKLFF. CDR3 nucleotide sequence: TGTGCCAGCATCCTCGGGGCAGCTAATGAAAAACTGTTTTTT.

In its sample, this clone was seen once. The genes are TRBV19 and TRBJ2-1, with 13 bases identical to TRBD2. This CDR3 spans 17 amino acids. The germline V gene encodes CDR1 LNHDA and CDR2 SQIVND (reference sequence). V shed 4 bases, J shed 3 bases, and the junction held 6 bases outside the gene matches. The CDR3 loop is CASSTGLAGVIYNEQFF. The CDR3, as DNA: TGTGCCAGTAGTACTGGACTAGCGGGAGTTATCTACAATGAGCAGTTCTTC.

In DNA, the CDR3 is TGTGCCAGTAGTCCCATTAACAGGGCTGGGGCCAACGTCCTGACTTTC. It translates to CASSPINRAGANVLTF. The chain is built from TRBV19 and TRBJ2-6; weak D call: TRBD1 (6 bases). The CDR3 runs 16 residues. Germline assignment: CDR1 LNHDA and CDR2 SQIVND (reference sequence). Deletions cut 5 bases from V and 2 bases from J, with 13 bases between. Using reference TRBV19 and TRBJ2-6 for the parts outside the CDR3, the full variable domain is DGGITQSPKYLFRKEGQNVTLSCEQNLNHDAMYWYRQDPGQGLRLIYYSQIVNDFQKGDIAEGYSVSREKKESFPLTVTSAQKNPTAFYLCASSPINRAGANVLTFGAGSRLTVL.

Comment on this clone: A read error may account for a junction end that differs from germline. V and J are TRBV7-9 and TRBJ2-3, with TRBD1 matching over 8 bases. CDR1 and CDR2 from the germline V gene are SEHNR and FQNEAQ (reference sequence). CDR3 length: 13 amino acids. The CDR3 DNA follows: TGTGCCAGCAGCTTAGAAGGGACAGGTACGCAGTATTTT. Its protein product is CASSLEGTGTQYF.

The chain couples TRBV7-2 to TRBJ1-5, with 7 bases fitting TRBD1. The V gene end was trimmed by 6 bases and the J gene end by 4 bases; junction bases not matched to a gene: 0. The germline CDR1 and CDR2 sequences are SGHTA and FQGNSA. The CDR3 has 12 amino acids. The CDR3 reads CASRTGNQPQHF. The DNA for the CDR3 is TGTGCCAGCAGGACAGGGAATCAGCCCCAGCATTTT.

The chain combines TRBV2 with TRBJ2-1, with unresolved D. The V gene's germline CDR1 is SNHLY and CDR2 FYNNEI. The CDR3 sequence is 12 residues long. The V end was cut by 8 bases, the J end by 3 bases, with 8 bases between. In nucleotides, the CDR3 is TGTGCCAGCGAAGGGATCTACAATGAGCAGTTCTTC. Protein sequence: CASEGIYNEQFF.